A selection of T cell receptor beta chains follows, all from one sample in a study of blood T cell repertoires in COVID-19. The data were produced by immunoSEQ multiplex PCR, yet TCRdb's version contains in-frame clones alone and is incomplete. The sample consists of hundreds of thousands of clones, about nine tenths of them appearing once. Sequenced input: peripheral blood. The receptor source for this set is a man in his 60s who had recovered from COVID-19. CDR3s include the opening cysteine and the closing phenylalanine or tryptophan. The D gene is left open where the match is weak. Expanded clones get a size class; other rows say once, few or many, or leave the size out.

V: TRBV5-4; D: -; size: -; J: TRBJ1-1; length: 15; CDR3: CASSLTRRSDTEAFF; DNA: TGTGCCAGCAGCTTGACGCGGAGGTCGGACACTGAAGCTTTCTTT
V: TRBV2; D: -; size: -; J: TRBJ1-1; length: 11; CDR3: CASSERTEAFF; DNA: TGTGCCAGCAGTGAGAGGACTGAAGCTTTCTTT
V: TRBV27; D: TRBD1; size: -; J: TRBJ2-7; length: 15; CDR3: CASGRPGQGSYEQYF; DNA: TGTGCCAGCGGTCGACCGGGACAGGGAAGCTACGAGCAGTACTTC
V: TRBV5-4; D: -; size: once; J: TRBJ2-7; length: 14; CDR3: CASSPSWTMNEQYF; DNA: TGTGCCAGCAGCCCCAGCTGGACAATGAACGAGCAGTACTTC
V: TRBV5-1; D: -; size: -; J: TRBJ2-6; length: 15; CDR3: CASSLDSPGANVLTF; DNA: TGCGCCAGCAGCTTGGACAGCCCTGGGGCCAACGTCCTGACTTTC
V: TRBV5-4; D: TRBD2; size: -; J: TRBJ2-7; length: 14; CDR3: CASSRGGQSYEQYF; DNA: TGTGCCAGCAGCCGGGGAGGGCAGTCCTACGAGCAGTACTTC
V: TRBV6-6; D: -; size: few; J: TRBJ1-2; length: 12; CDR3: CATRTGTFGYTF; DNA: TGTGCCACCCGGACGGGAACCTTTGGCTACACCTTC
V: TRBV7-3; D: -; size: once; J: TRBJ2-3; length: 15; CDR3: CASSLQGSAADTQYF; DNA: TGTGCCAGCAGCTTGCAGGGAAGCGCGGCAGATACGCAGTATTTT
V: TRBV7-2; D: -; size: -; J: TRBJ2-3; length: 15; CDR3: CASSLVGRGTDTQYF; DNA: TGTGCCAGCAGCTTAGTTGGCAGGGGTACAGATACGCAGTATTTT
V: TRBV28; D: TRBD2; size: few; J: TRBJ2-5; length: 14; CDR3: CASSKSGVQETQYF; DNA: TGTGCCAGCAGTAAAAGCGGGGTCCAAGAGACCCAGTACTTC
V: TRBV27; D: TRBD1; size: once; J: TRBJ2-2; length: 16; CDR3: CAIRTGGEVGTGELFF; DNA: TGTGCCATCCGGACAGGGGGAGAAGTCGGCACCGGGGAGCTGTTTTTT
V: TRBV11-2; D: TRBD1; size: -; J: TRBJ2-2; length: 15; CDR3: CASGRGLSNTGELFF; DNA: TGTGCCAGCGGCAGGGGGCTCTCTAACACCGGGGAGCTGTTTTTT
V: TRBV4-3; D: TRBD2; size: -; J: TRBJ2-3; length: 19; CDR3: CASSQTEVLAGGITDTQYF; DNA: TGCGCCAGCAGCCAAACGGAAGTTCTAGCGGGAGGGATCACAGATACGCAGTATTTT
V: TRBV5-6; D: TRBD1; size: -; J: TRBJ1-1; length: 15; CDR3: CASSLEGQGWTEAFF; DNA: TGTGCCAGCAGCTTGGAAGGACAGGGGTGGACTGAAGCTTTCTTT
V: TRBV28; D: -; size: -; J: TRBJ1-1; length: 15; CDR3: CASSSAGARATEAFF; DNA: TGTGCCAGCAGTTCCGCGGGGGCTCGGGCCACTGAAGCTTTCTTT
V: TRBV19; D: -; size: -; J: TRBJ1-1; length: 13; CDR3: CASNLRGRAEAFF; DNA: TGTGCCAGTAACCTACGGGGGAGGGCTGAAGCTTTCTTT
V: TRBV12-3/TRBV12-4; D: TRBD2; size: -; J: TRBJ2-5; length: 13; CDR3: CASSLVGGETQYF; DNA: TGTGCCAGCAGTTTAGTGGGAGGGGAGACCCAGTACTTC
V: TRBV9; D: TRBD1; size: few; J: TRBJ1-1; length: 19; CDR3: CASSVAPRTGSTGYTEAFF; DNA: TGTGCCAGCAGCGTAGCCCCGCGGACAGGGTCAACGGGATACACTGAAGCTTTCTTT
V: TRBV3-1/TRBV3-2; D: TRBD2; size: -; J: TRBJ2-3; length: 15; CDR3: CASSQLAGGTDTQYF; DNA: TGTGCCAGCAGCCAACTAGCGGGAGGCACAGATACGCAGTATTTT
V: TRBV5-5; D: TRBD2; size: once; J: TRBJ2-7; length: 14; CDR3: CASSLGSGSGEQYF; DNA: TGTGCCAGCAGCTTGGGTAGCGGGAGTGGCGAGCAGTACTTC
V: TRBV7-8; D: -; size: -; J: TRBJ1-6; length: 16; CDR3: CASSLGGRRYNSPLHF; DNA: TGTGCCAGCAGCTTAGGGGGCAGGCGTTATAATTCACCCCTCCACTTT
V: TRBV4-1; D: -; size: -; J: TRBJ2-3; length: 13; CDR3: CASSPSSAGTQYF; DNA: TGCGCCAGCAGCCCGAGTAGTGCGGGTACGCAGTATTTT
V: TRBV4-2; D: TRBD2; size: -; J: TRBJ2-5; length: 17; CDR3: CASSHPSGGAREETQYF; DNA: TGTGCCAGCAGCCATCCTAGCGGGGGGGCCAGAGAAGAGACCCAGTACTTC
V: TRBV10-3; D: TRBD2; size: -; J: TRBJ2-2; length: 19; CDR3: CAISDVGRAAWRNTGELFF; DNA: TGTGCCATCAGTGATGTAGGGAGGGCGGCTTGGCGAAACACCGGGGAGCTGTTTTTT
V: TRBV6-5; D: TRBD1; size: -; J: TRBJ1-2; length: 14; CDR3: CASSYAVQGLGYTF; DNA: TGTGCCAGCAGTTACGCCGTACAGGGGTTGGGCTACACCTTC
V: TRBV5-4; D: TRBD2; size: -; J: TRBJ2-1; length: 16; CDR3: CASSSGGTRTYNEQFF; DNA: TGTGCCAGCAGCTCGGGCGGGACTAGGACCTACAATGAGCAGTTCTTC
V: TRBV7-9; D: TRBD2; size: many; J: TRBJ2-7; length: 17; CDR3: CASSPVWGLAGGWEQYF; DNA: TGTGCCAGCAGCCCCGTGTGGGGACTAGCGGGTGGATGGGAGCAGTACTTC
V: TRBV10-3; D: TRBD1; size: -; J: TRBJ2-7; length: 15; CDR3: CAISDGTGGFYEQYF; DNA: TGTGCCATCAGTGACGGGACAGGGGGTTTTTACGAGCAGTACTTC
V: TRBV15; D: -; size: once; J: TRBJ1-4; length: 14; CDR3: CATRNRDPNEKLFF; DNA: TGTGCCACCAGGAACAGGGACCCTAATGAAAAACTGTTTTTT
V: TRBV28; D: TRBD1; size: -; J: TRBJ1-1; length: 14; CDR3: CASTLGRGRTEAFF; DNA: TGTGCCAGCACCTTAGGCAGGGGGCGCACTGAAGCTTTCTTT
V: TRBV28; D: TRBD1; size: -; J: TRBJ1-2; length: 14; CDR3: CASSLNAGGGGYTF; DNA: TGTGCCAGCAGTTTGAACGCAGGGGGCGGAGGCTACACCTTC
V: TRBV10-1; D: -; size: -; J: TRBJ2-2; length: 14; CDR3: CATSRYPNDGELFF; DNA: TGCGCCACCTCGAGATATCCAAACGATGGGGAGCTGTTTTTT
V: TRBV12-5; D: -; size: -; J: TRBJ2-5; length: 13; CDR3: CASGLGTGETQYF; DNA: TGTGCTAGTGGTTTGGGCACCGGGGAGACCCAGTACTTC
V: TRBV19; D: TRBD1; size: -; J: TRBJ2-3; length: 14; CDR3: CASSETGFTDTQYF; DNA: TGTGCCAGTAGCGAGACAGGGTTCACAGATACGCAGTATTTT
V: TRBV3-1/TRBV3-2; D: -; size: -; J: TRBJ2-3; length: 13; CDR3: CASRRGTGDTQYF; DNA: TGTGCCAGCAGAAGGGGGACGGGAGATACGCAGTATTTT
V: TRBV28; D: -; size: -; J: TRBJ1-2; length: 13; CDR3: CASSPPRGHGYTF; DNA: TGTGCCAGCAGTCCGCCGCGGGGGCACGGCTACACCTTC
V: TRBV10-3; D: -; size: -; J: TRBJ1-1; length: 13; CDR3: CAISIQGNTEAFF; DNA: TGTGCCATCAGTATACAGGGGAACACTGAAGCTTTCTTT
V: TRBV12-3/TRBV12-4; D: -; size: -; J: TRBJ2-6; length: 13; CDR3: CASSGAGANVLTF; DNA: TGTGCCAGCAGCGGGGCTGGGGCCAACGTCCTGACTTTC
V: TRBV3-1/TRBV3-2; D: -; size: -; J: TRBJ2-3; length: 17; CDR3: CASSQPGRATSTDTQYF; DNA: TGTGCCAGCAGCCAGCCCGGCCGAGCGACTAGCACAGATACGCAGTATTTT
V: TRBV4-3; D: -; size: -; J: TRBJ2-5; length: 17; CDR3: CASSLSGTTRGGETQYF; DNA: TGCGCCAGCAGCCTAAGTGGGACAACCAGGGGCGGAGAGACCCAGTACTTC
V: TRBV24-1; D: TRBD1; size: -; J: TRBJ2-7; length: 17; CDR3: CATSDPSGQGAIGEQYF; DNA: TGTGCCACCAGTGATCCTTCGGGACAGGGGGCTATAGGCGAGCAGTACTTC
V: TRBV6-1; D: TRBD1; size: -; J: TRBJ1-5; length: 18; CDR3: CASSEERKGANWNQPQHF; DNA: TGTGCCAGCAGTGAAGAGAGGAAGGGGGCGAATTGGAATCAGCCCCAGCATTTT
V: TRBV12-3/TRBV12-4; D: -; size: -; J: TRBJ2-7; length: 11; CDR3: CASSRDYEQYF; DNA: TGTGCCAGCAGTCGAGACTACGAGCAGTACTTC
V: TRBV11-3; D: TRBD2; size: -; J: TRBJ2-7; length: 15; CDR3: CASTCPGRGFYEQYF; DNA: TGTGCCAGCACCTGTCCTGGGCGGGGGTTCTACGAGCAGTACTTC
V: TRBV9; D: -; size: -; J: TRBJ2-5; length: 14; CDR3: CASSVEPSGETQYF; DNA: TGTGCCAGCAGCGTAGAGCCCTCGGGAGAGACCCAGTACTTC
V: TRBV5-1; D: -; size: -; J: TRBJ2-3; length: 15; CDR3: CASSLESTSTDTQYF; DNA: TGCGCCAGCAGCTTGGAATCCACTAGCACAGATACGCAGTATTTT
V: TRBV3-1/TRBV3-2; D: -; size: -; J: TRBJ2-1; length: 15; CDR3: CASSQDGRGYNEQFF; DNA: TGTGCCAGCAGCCAAGATGGTCGGGGATACAATGAGCAGTTCTTC
V: TRBV2; D: -; size: -; J: TRBJ2-6; length: 17; CDR3: CASSPRHVLSGANVLTF; DNA: TGTGCCAGCAGCCCCAGACATGTCCTCTCTGGGGCCAACGTCCTGACTTTC
V: TRBV7-2; D: TRBD2; size: -; J: TRBJ2-4; length: 14; CDR3: CAAGSGGGANIQYF; DNA: TGTGCCGCCGGATCGGGAGGGGGGGCAAACATTCAGTACTTC
V: TRBV7-6; D: -; size: -; J: TRBJ2-7; length: 13; CDR3: CASSLAAGGMQYF; DNA: TGTGCCAGCAGCTTAGCGGCCGGGGGAATGCAGTACTTC
V: TRBV6-5; D: TRBD1; size: -; J: TRBJ1-2; length: 14; CDR3: CASSSMDRGNGYTF; DNA: TGTGCCAGCAGCTCGATGGACAGGGGGAATGGCTACACCTTC
V: TRBV7-3; D: -; size: once; J: TRBJ2-1; length: 15; CDR3: CASQAIPSSYNEQFF; DNA: TGTGCCAGCCAAGCGATCCCCAGCTCCTACAATGAGCAGTTCTTC
V: TRBV19; D: -; size: -; J: TRBJ1-5; length: 16; CDR3: CASSTLGGVGNQPQHF; DNA: TGTGCCAGTAGTACATTAGGGGGGGTAGGCAATCAGCCCCAGCATTTT
V: TRBV18; D: -; size: -; J: TRBJ2-2; length: 14; CDR3: CASSPPRDTGELFF; DNA: TGTGCCAGCTCACCACCGAGAGACACCGGGGAGCTGTTTTTT
V: TRBV7-2; D: -; size: -; J: TRBJ1-2; length: 13; CDR3: CASSSGQIGGYTF; DNA: TGTGCCAGCAGCTCCGGACAGATTGGCGGCTACACCTTC
V: TRBV6-6; D: TRBD1; size: -; J: TRBJ2-7; length: 16; CDR3: CASSRLGTERSYEQYF; DNA: TGTGCCAGCAGTCGACTCGGGACAGAGCGATCCTACGAGCAGTACTTC
V: TRBV2; D: -; size: -; J: TRBJ1-1; length: 10; CDR3: CASNETEAFF; DNA: TGTGCCAGCAACGAGACTGAAGCTTTCTTT